These 29 T cell receptor beta chains originate from one sample sequenced in a study of control samples from healthy donors and cancer patients. Clones were sequenced by immunoSEQ multiplex PCR, and TCRdb holds only the in-frame ones, with some missing. The table includes some 70,000 clones, roughly 80% detected once. The sequenced sample consisted of PBMCs. All receptors derive from a woman aged 45-59 years with lung cancer.

The V gene is TRBV6-5, the J gene TRBJ1-1, with D perhaps matching TRBD1 (5 bases). V was shortened by 6 bases and J by 6 bases, with 14 bases between the two germline ends. Germline assignment: CDR1 MNHEY and CDR2 SVGAGI. The CDR3 loop spans 13 amino acids. The CDR3 DNA follows: TGTGCCAGCAGGGGGGAGGGGATAGCTGAAGCTTTCTTT. It is translated as CASRGEGIAEAFF.

The V and J genes are TRBV7-2 and TRBJ1-2; unclear D gene. This CDR3 spans 15 amino acids. V was clipped by 1 base and J by 4 bases, with 13 bases between them. Germline V gene sequence: CDR1 SGHTA, CDR2 FQGNSA. The CDR3 spells CASSLEGGSGYGYTF. DNA of the CDR3: TGTGCCAGCAGCTTAGAAGGAGGGTCAGGCTATGGCTACACCTTC. The entire variable domain, with the rest obtained from reference TRBV7-2 and TRBJ1-2, is as follows: GAGVSQSPSNKVTEKGKDVELRCDPISGHTALYWYRQSLGQGLEFLIYFQGNSAPDKSGLPSDRFSAERTGGSVSTLTIQRTQQEDSAVYLCASSLEGGSGYGYTFGSGTRLTVV.

This clone was picked up a small number of times. The rearrangement uses TRBV4-2 and TRBJ2-1, with TRBD1 matching 9 bases. The CDR3 loop spans 18 amino acids. Germline loops: CDR1 LGHNA, CDR2 YNFKEQ. V was clipped by 5 bases and J by 4 bases; unmatched bases: 15. DNA of the CDR3: TGTGCCAGCAGCGTAAGGTCGTCGGACAGGGGCCGGTACAATGAGCAGTTCTTC. This translates into CASSVRSSDRGRYNEQFF.

This chain joins TRBV29-1 and TRBJ2-7, with a tentative D call TRBD1 (6 bases). The CDR3 has 13 residues. V lost 6 bases and J 5 bases, leaving 17 bases between the germline ends. Germline V gene data show CDR1 as SQVTM and CDR2 as ANQGSEA. CDR3 sequence reads: CSVTGTLLNEQYF. CDR3 nucleotide sequence: TGCAGCGTCACCGGGACACTACTGAACGAGCAGTACTTC.

The CDR3: CASSLDSQSEAFF. The DNA of the CDR3 is TGCGCCAGCAGCCTGGACAGCCAATCTGAAGCTTTCTTT. V usage is TRBV4-3 and J usage is TRBJ1-1, with D perhaps matching TRBD1 (6 bases). Trimming removed 4 bases from V and 6 bases from J, with 12 bases in between. The germline CDR1 and CDR2 sequences are LGHNA and YSLEER. This CDR3 has 13 amino acids.

J is TRBJ2-1 and V is TRBV6-5; 8 positions agree with TRBD2. J lost 9 bases, V lost 6 bases, and 4 bases had no gene match. The germline gives CDR1 MNHEY, CDR2 SVGAGI. The CDR3 is 12 amino acids. The CDR3 loop is CASRGLAPEQFF. The DNA of the CDR3 is TGTGCCAGCAGAGGACTAGCTCCTGAGCAGTTCTTC.

The chain uses TRBV9 and TRBJ2-2; the D gene is possibly TRBD1 (5 bases). The CDR3 is 16 amino acids. V gave up 3 bases and J gave up 0 bases, with 12 bases separating them. CDR1 and CDR2 from the germline V gene are SGDLS and YYNGEE. The DNA of the CDR3 is TGTGCCAGCAGCGCCCTACCCAGGGCGAACACCGGGGAGCTGTTTTTT. Translating it yields CASSALPRANTGELFF.

The V gene is TRBV6-5, the J gene TRBJ1-2; no clear D gene. This CDR3 contains 12 residues. V was shortened by 6 bases and J by 7 bases, with 12 bases between the two germline ends. Germline V gene sequence: CDR1 MNHEY, CDR2 SVGAGI. DNA of the CDR3: TGTGCCAGCAGCATGTTAATGGGTGGCTACACCTTC. Amino acids: CASSMLMGGYTF.

This clone was picked up one time. This rearrangement joins TRBV11-1 to TRBJ1-4; 7 bases are shared with TRBD1. Germline CDR1 reads SGHAT; CDR2 reads FQDESV (reference sequence). J lost 5 bases, V lost 5 bases, and 8 bases had no gene match. The CDR3 is made up of 15 amino acids. CDR3: CASSLSGTENEKLFF. DNA of the CDR3: TGTGCCAGCAGCCTTTCCGGGACAGAAAATGAAAAACTGTTTTTT.

This clone was seen only once. The chain links TRBV19 to TRBJ1-5; D is unclear. Trimming took 5 bases from V and 0 from J, leaving 14 bases between them. Germline assignment: CDR1 LNHDA and CDR2 SQIVND (reference sequence). The CDR3 loop spans 16 amino acids. This CDR3 reads CASSSRTENSNQPQHF. The CDR3, as DNA: TGTGCCAGTAGTTCCCGAACAGAAAATAGCAATCAGCCCCAGCATTTT.

The sample holds a few counts of this clone. Other DNA variants within this sample encode the same CDR3. The rearrangement links TRBV9 to TRBJ2-1; D might be TRBD1 (5 bases). The CDR3 consists of 15 residues. V dropped 0 bases and J dropped 0 bases, with 7 bases sitting between them. The germline CDR1 and CDR2 sequences are SGDLS and YYNGEE. The CDR3 nucleotides are TGTGCCAGCAGCGTAGTAGGGGACTCCTACAATGAGCAGTTCTTC. Amino acids: CASSVVGDSYNEQFF.

This rearrangement joins TRBV27 to TRBJ2-6, with D hard to call. Germline values: CDR1 MNHEY, CDR2 SMNVEV (reference sequence). With 3 bases removed from V and 1 base from J, the gap between germline ends came to 10 bases. The CDR3 is made up of 16 amino acids. The CDR3 protein is CASSFIGTSGANVLTF. The CDR3 coding sequence is TGTGCCAGCAGTTTTATCGGTACTTCTGGGGCCAACGTCCTGACTTTC.

The J gene is TRBJ1-2, the V gene TRBV19; D gene unclear. The CDR3 extends over 13 amino acids. Deletions cut 6 bases from V and 6 bases from J, with 14 bases between. Germline V CDR1 and CDR2: LNHDA, SQIVND (reference sequence). The CDR3: CASRTSQINGYTF. For the CDR3, the DNA is TGTGCCAGTAGAACTAGCCAGATTAATGGCTACACCTTC.

The chain employs TRBV12-3 or TRBV12-4 and TRBJ2-5; possibly TRBD1 for D (6 bases). The CDR3 contains 13 residues. V was trimmed by 8 bases and J by 5 bases, leaving 15 bases between them. The CDR3: CASSYRDTETQYF. The CDR3 nucleotides read TGTGCCAGCTCCTATAGGGACACGGAGACCCAGTACTTC.

This clone was observed once. V and J are TRBV7-9 and TRBJ2-1; 7 nucleotides line up with TRBD2. This CDR3 spans 15 amino acids. Germline loops: CDR1 SEHNR, CDR2 FQNEAQ (reference sequence). Trimming took 4 bases from V and 5 from J; bases not matched to a gene: 8. The DNA for the CDR3 is TGTGCCAGCAGCTCTCGACTAGCTCCCCACAATGAGCAGTTCTTC. This encodes CASSSRLAPHNEQFF.

The CDR3 protein is CASSYPDRGETQYF. The CDR3 nucleotides are TGTGCCAGCAGTTACCCTGACAGGGGGGAGACCCAGTACTTC. The chain has TRBV28 and TRBJ2-5; 9 bases fit TRBD1. CDR3 length: 14 amino acids. Germline CDR1 reads MDHEN; CDR2 reads SYDVKM. V gave up 4 bases and J gave up 5 bases; unmatched junction bases: 5.

The chain carries TRBV11-2 and TRBJ1-1; D may be TRBD1 (5 bases). The V and J ends lost 0 bases and 1 base respectively, with 12 bases between them. The CDR3 is 16 amino acids. Germline CDR1 is SGHAT and CDR2 is FQNNGV. The CDR3 protein is CASSLDQRRGNTEAFF. The CDR3, as DNA: TGTGCCAGCAGCTTAGATCAAAGGAGGGGGAACACTGAAGCTTTCTTT.

This clone was counted once. J is TRBJ2-7 and V is TRBV11-3; a possible D gene is TRBD2 (7 bases). Germline-derived CDR1 and CDR2 are SGHNT and YENEEA. The V gene lost 5 bases and the J gene lost 3 bases, with 14 bases spanning the gap. CDR3 length: 14 amino acids. The CDR3 sequence: CASSRGGDFYEQYF. The DNA of the CDR3 is TGTGCCAGCAGCAGAGGGGGGGATTTCTACGAGCAGTACTTC.

The gene calls are TRBV18 and TRBJ2-1; D not resolved. Trimming shortened V by 2 bases and J by 5 bases, and 7 bases separated the two germline ends. CDR1 is KGHSH, CDR2 LQKENI, per germline. This CDR3 is built from 13 residues. In nucleotides, the CDR3 is TGTGCCAGCTCACCAGGGATGGACAATGAGCAGTTCTTC. Its protein is CASSPGMDNEQFF.

The table lists this clone with a few counts. V usage is TRBV20-1 and J usage is TRBJ2-1; 11 nucleotides line up with TRBD2. The germline CDR1 and CDR2 sequences are DFQATT and SNEGSKA (reference sequence). This CDR3 region has 18 residues. The ends lost 3 bases at V and 0 bases at J; junction bases unmatched: 10. CDR3 in amino acids: CSASTSLAGGLSYNEQFF. Here the CDR3 DNA reads TGCAGTGCTAGTACAAGCCTAGCGGGGGGCCTCTCCTACAATGAGCAGTTCTTC.

This chain joins TRBV2 and TRBJ2-1; 11 bases map to TRBD2. The V and J ends lost 3 bases and 2 bases, in that order; junction bases with no gene match: 3. This CDR3 region has 16 residues. CDR1 and CDR2 from the germline V gene are SNHLY and FYNNEI. DNA for the CDR3: TGTGCCAGCAGTGAGGTAGCGGGGGGGACCTACAATGAGCAGTTCTTC. Protein sequence: CASSEVAGGTYNEQFF. The entire variable domain, with the rest obtained from reference TRBV2 and TRBJ2-1, is as follows: EPEVTQTPSHQVTQMGQEVILRCVPISNHLYFYWYRQILGQKVEFLVSFYNNEISEKSEIFDDQFSVERPDGSNFTLKIRSTKLEDSAMYFCASSEVAGGTYNEQFFGPGTRLTVL.

V is TRBV27 and J is TRBJ2-7; D may correspond to TRBD1 or TRBD2 (6 bases each). Germline CDR1 reads MNHEY; CDR2 reads SMNVEV (reference sequence). V was clipped by 2 bases and J by 4 bases, with 18 bases between them. The CDR3 consists of 16 residues. CDR3 loop: CASSLKSVGGAYEQYF. The CDR3 DNA sequence: TGTGCCAGCAGTTTAAAGTCGGTGGGGGGCGCGTACGAGCAGTACTTC.

The gene calls are TRBV7-8 and TRBJ2-3; 10 bases map to TRBD2. J was trimmed by 6 bases and V by 4 bases; bases with no gene match: 13. Per the germline V gene, CDR1 is SGHVS and CDR2 is FQNEAQ. The CDR3 is 17 amino acids. The DNA for the CDR3 is TGTGCCAGCAGCTCCCCGGGGGGCAGCGGGGGGGCGGATACGCAGTATTTT. Protein sequence: CASSSPGGSGGADTQYF. The full variable domain, rest sourced from reference TRBV7-8 and TRBJ2-3, is GAGVSQSPRYKVAKRGQDVALRCDPISGHVSLFWYQQALGQGPEFLTYFQNEAQLDKSGLPSDRFFAERPEGSVSTLKIQRTQQEDSAVYLCASSSPGGSGGADTQYFGPGTRLTVL.

V usage is TRBV18 and J usage is TRBJ1-1, with a weak D call TRBD1 (6 bases). The V end lost 3 bases, the J end lost 4 bases, and 15 bases lay between the germline ends. Germline assignment: CDR1 KGHSH and CDR2 LQKENI. There are 15 residues in the CDR3. This chain's CDR3 is CASSPEGGSGTEAFF. The CDR3 DNA sequence: TGTGCCAGCTCACCCGAGGGGGGGTCGGGCACTGAAGCTTTCTTT.

V usage is TRBV19 and J usage is TRBJ1-1, with 7 bases fitting TRBD1. The CDR3 sequence is 14 residues long. Germline V lookup: CDR1 LNHDA, CDR2 SQIVND (reference sequence). V lost 3 bases and J lost 4; bases outside the gene matches: 5. This chain's CDR3 is CASSIGQGVTEAFF. In DNA form, the CDR3 reads TGTGCCAGTAGTATCGGGCAGGGGGTCACTGAAGCTTTCTTT.

This clone showed up just a few times. This chain joins TRBV28 and TRBJ2-1; 9 nucleotides align to TRBD1. The junction had 7 bases not matched to a gene; V was cut back by 5 bases and J by 8 bases. The CDR3 sequence is 14 residues long. Germline V CDR1 and CDR2: MDHEN, SYDVKM. The CDR3, as DNA: TGTGCCAGCAGTGCCAGGGACAGGGAGGATGAGCAGTTCTTC. It codes for CASSARDREDEQFF.

This clone has just one count. Other DNA sequences of this sample code for an identical CDR3. The chain combines TRBV29-1 with TRBJ2-3; 8 nucleotides match TRBD1. The V and J ends lost 6 bases and 1 base, in that order; junction bases with no gene match: 3. The V gene's germline CDR1 is SQVTM and CDR2 ANQGSEA. This CDR3 spans 13 amino acids. CDR3 coding DNA: TGCAGCGTCCCGACAGGGGGCACAGATACGCAGTATTTT. It translates to CSVPTGGTDTQYF.

The J gene is TRBJ2-1, the V gene TRBV6-4; 12 bases are shared with TRBD2. CDR3 length: 15 residues. V lost 8 bases and J lost 4; bases outside the gene matches: 6. Per the germline V gene, CDR1 is MRHNA and CDR2 is SNTAGT. The CDR3 bases are TGTGCCAGCGCCCCTAGCGGGGGGGATTACAATGAGCAGTTCTTC. It specifies CASAPSGGDYNEQFF.

This chain links TRBV18 with TRBJ1-4; a possible D gene is TRBD1 (6 bases). V was pared by 5 bases and J by 5 bases, with 15 bases between. The CDR3 extends over 15 amino acids. Germline CDR1 KGHSH, CDR2 LQKENI. CDR3 loop: CASSSWGGLNEKLFF. CDR3 nucleotide sequence: TGTGCCAGCTCATCGTGGGGGGGGCTGAATGAAAAACTGTTTTTT.